Listed below are T cell receptor beta chains from one sample, sequenced in a study of OX40 agonist ivuxolimab in advanced cancers. The assay was immunoSEQ multiplex PCR, and TCRdb's table has in-frame clones only and misses some. This sample has 65,000 to 80,000 clones; about four fifths occur once, and the top ten carry roughly 6.8%. Here the sequenced sample was CD4+ or CD8+ T cells sorted from blood, taken in a trial of the OX40 agonist ivuxolimab. These receptors were obtained from an adult with an advanced solid tumor such as melanoma, head and neck, liver or kidney cancer. Both conserved end residues are part of each CDR3. A D gene is named only where the DNA matches it firmly. Only some rows state a clone size, as once, few, many or a class for expanded clones.

abundance: NA; v_gene: TRBV4-1; j_gene: TRBJ2-1; d_gene: NA; CDR3aa: CASSQDHWEQFF; CDR3nt: TGCGCCAGCAGCCAAGACCACTGGGAGCAGTTCTTC
abundance: few; v_gene: TRBV7-2; j_gene: TRBJ2-3; d_gene: TRBD2; CDR3aa: CASSLRSGLAGATDTQYF; CDR3nt: TGTGCCAGCAGCTTAAGGTCCGGACTAGCGGGAGCCACAGATACGCAGTATTTT
abundance: NA; v_gene: TRBV5-1; j_gene: TRBJ1-6; d_gene: NA; CDR3aa: CASSPQPNSPLHF; CDR3nt: TGCGCCAGCAGCCCGCAGCCTAATTCACCCCTCCACTTT
abundance: NA; v_gene: TRBV20-1; j_gene: TRBJ1-2; d_gene: NA; CDR3aa: CSAKGIYGYTF; CDR3nt: TGCAGTGCTAAAGGGATTTATGGCTACACCTTC
abundance: NA; v_gene: TRBV7-9; j_gene: TRBJ2-2; d_gene: TRBD2; CDR3aa: CASSLGLAVTGELFF; CDR3nt: TGTGCCAGCAGCTTAGGACTAGCCGTCACCGGGGAGCTGTTTTTT
abundance: NA; v_gene: TRBV5-4; j_gene: TRBJ2-1; d_gene: TRBD2; CDR3aa: CASSRTSGRDEQFF; CDR3nt: TGTGCCAGCAGCCGGACTAGCGGGAGGGATGAGCAGTTCTTC
abundance: NA; v_gene: TRBV6-1; j_gene: TRBJ2-3; d_gene: NA; CDR3aa: CASSVSGTTQTTQYF; CDR3nt: TGTGCCAGCAGTGTCTCCGGGACAACACAGACTACGCAGTATTTT
abundance: NA; v_gene: TRBV4-1; j_gene: TRBJ2-1; d_gene: NA; CDR3aa: CASSQDNEQFF; CDR3nt: TGCGCCAGCAGCCAAGACAATGAGCAGTTCTTC
abundance: NA; v_gene: TRBV18; j_gene: TRBJ1-5; d_gene: NA; CDR3aa: CASSPDGNQPQHF; CDR3nt: TGTGCCAGCTCGCCGGACGGGAATCAGCCCCAGCATTTT
abundance: NA; v_gene: TRBV2; j_gene: TRBJ2-1; d_gene: TRBD2; CDR3aa: CASSGTSGGAGNEQFF; CDR3nt: TGTGCCAGCAGTGGGACTAGCGGGGGGGCCGGCAATGAGCAGTTCTTC
abundance: NA; v_gene: TRBV20-1; j_gene: TRBJ2-7; d_gene: NA; CDR3aa: CSARVFGEQYF; CDR3nt: TGCAGTGCTAGGGTCTTCGGCGAGCAGTACTTC
abundance: few; v_gene: TRBV18; j_gene: TRBJ2-1; d_gene: NA; CDR3aa: CASSPSASYNEQFF; CDR3nt: TGTGCCAGCTCACCCTCAGCCTCCTACAATGAGCAGTTCTTC
abundance: NA; v_gene: TRBV28; j_gene: TRBJ1-3; d_gene: TRBD1; CDR3aa: CASRVRGSGNTIYF; CDR3nt: TGTGCCAGCAGGGTCAGGGGGTCTGGAAACACCATATATTTT
abundance: NA; v_gene: TRBV25-1; j_gene: TRBJ1-4; d_gene: NA; CDR3aa: CASSEIQGQDEKLFF; CDR3nt: TGTGCCAGCAGTGAGATTCAGGGGCAAGATGAAAAACTGTTTTTT
abundance: NA; v_gene: TRBV5-1; j_gene: TRBJ2-3; d_gene: TRBD2; CDR3aa: CASSSNPSGASTDTQYF; CDR3nt: TGCGCCAGCAGCTCGAACCCTAGCGGGGCTAGCACAGATACGCAGTATTTT
abundance: NA; v_gene: TRBV1; j_gene: TRBJ2-1; d_gene: NA; CDR3aa: CTSSNTVGGGAYNEQFF; CDR3nt: NA
abundance: NA; v_gene: TRBV4-1; j_gene: TRBJ2-1; d_gene: TRBD2; CDR3aa: CASLTSGNEQFF; CDR3nt: TGCGCCAGCTTGACTAGCGGGAATGAGCAGTTCTTC
abundance: NA; v_gene: TRBV5-1; j_gene: TRBJ2-5; d_gene: TRBD2; CDR3aa: CASTLSGGRETQYF; CDR3nt: TGCGCCAGCACGCTTAGCGGGGGGCGGGAGACCCAGTACTTC
abundance: NA; v_gene: TRBV2; j_gene: TRBJ1-2; d_gene: NA; CDR3aa: CASSKVEGVYGYTF; CDR3nt: TGTGCCAGCAGTAAGGTTGAGGGGGTCTATGGCTACACCTTC
abundance: NA; v_gene: TRBV5-1; j_gene: TRBJ2-3; d_gene: TRBD1; CDR3aa: CASSYRTGLGGTDTQYF; CDR3nt: TGCGCCAGCAGCTACAGGACAGGGCTAGGGGGCACAGATACGCAGTATTTT
abundance: NA; v_gene: TRBV27; j_gene: TRBJ1-1; d_gene: NA; CDR3aa: CASSGQSNTEAFF; CDR3nt: TGTGCCAGCAGCGGACAGTCGAACACTGAAGCTTTCTTT
abundance: few; v_gene: TRBV5-1; j_gene: TRBJ2-1; d_gene: TRBD1; CDR3aa: CASSLPATGITDEQFF; CDR3nt: TGCGCCAGCAGCCTCCCGGCGACAGGGATAACGGATGAGCAGTTCTTC
abundance: NA; v_gene: TRBV7-9; j_gene: TRBJ2-1; d_gene: NA; CDR3aa: CASSLENGREFF; CDR3nt: TGTGCCAGCAGCTTAGAGAACGGTAGGGAGTTCTTC
abundance: NA; v_gene: TRBV27; j_gene: TRBJ1-1; d_gene: NA; CDR3aa: CASSLFGQGVEAFF; CDR3nt: TGTGCCAGCAGTTTATTTGGCCAGGGAGTTGAAGCTTTCTTT
abundance: NA; v_gene: TRBV19; j_gene: TRBJ1-1; d_gene: NA; CDR3aa: CASSIGGNTEAFF; CDR3nt: TGTGCCAGTAGTATAGGTGGGAACACTGAAGCTTTCTTT
abundance: NA; v_gene: TRBV7-9; j_gene: TRBJ1-4; d_gene: NA; CDR3aa: CASSLGRGGGEKLFF; CDR3nt: TGTGCCAGCAGCTTAGGACGGGGAGGAGGAGAAAAACTGTTTTTT
abundance: NA; v_gene: TRBV27; j_gene: TRBJ1-1; d_gene: NA; CDR3aa: CASSERDWHTEAFF; CDR3nt: TGTGCCAGCAGTGAACGCGATTGGCACACTGAAGCTTTCTTT
abundance: NA; v_gene: TRBV12-5; j_gene: TRBJ1-2; d_gene: TRBD1; CDR3aa: CASGLIRGQVSYGYTF; CDR3nt: TGTGCTAGTGGTTTGATACGAGGACAGGTCTCCTATGGCTACACCTTC
abundance: NA; v_gene: TRBV4-1; j_gene: TRBJ2-3; d_gene: NA; CDR3aa: CASSHPPGLRKGGTDTQYF; CDR3nt: TGCGCCAGCAGCCATCCCCCGGGACTTAGAAAGGGGGGCACAGATACGCAGTATTTT